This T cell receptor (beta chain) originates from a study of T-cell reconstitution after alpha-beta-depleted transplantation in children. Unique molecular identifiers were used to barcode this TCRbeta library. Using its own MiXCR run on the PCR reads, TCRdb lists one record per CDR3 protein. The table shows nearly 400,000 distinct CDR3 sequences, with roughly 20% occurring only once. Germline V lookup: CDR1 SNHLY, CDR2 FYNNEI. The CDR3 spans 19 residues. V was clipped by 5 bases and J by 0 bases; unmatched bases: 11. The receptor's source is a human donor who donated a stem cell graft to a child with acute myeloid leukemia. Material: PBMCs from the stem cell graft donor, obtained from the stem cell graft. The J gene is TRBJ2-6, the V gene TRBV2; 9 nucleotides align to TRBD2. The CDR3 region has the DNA TGTGCCAGCAGTTTCTGGTTGACTAGCGGAAGCTCTGGGGCCAACGTCCTGACTTTC. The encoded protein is CASSFWLTSGSSGANVLTF.